These 11 T cell receptor beta chains were all obtained from the same sample, sequenced in a study of OX40 agonist ivuxolimab in advanced cancers. Measured with immunoSEQ multiplex PCR; TCRdb has only the in-frame clones, and not every one. This sample has around 22,000 clones; roughly 84% occur once, and the top ten carry over 30%. Sequenced material: CD4+ or CD8+ T cells sorted from blood, taken in a trial of the OX40 agonist ivuxolimab. These receptors were obtained from an adult with an advanced solid tumor such as melanoma, head and neck, liver or kidney cancer.

The V gene is TRBV6-5, the J gene TRBJ2-1; TRBD2 matches 11 bases. The germline CDR1 and CDR2 sequences are MNHEY and SVGAGI. CDR3 length: 15 amino acids. V was pared by 5 bases and J by 8 bases, with 8 bases of the junction left unmatched. CDR3 amino acids: CASSIAGGFSDEQFF. In DNA, the CDR3 is TGTGCCAGCAGTATAGCGGGAGGGTTTAGCGATGAGCAGTTCTTC.

The gene calls are TRBV27 and TRBJ2-5; TRBD2 aligns across 7 bases. Germline V lookup: CDR1 MNHEY, CDR2 SMNVEV (reference sequence). The V segment lost 5 bases and the J segment 5 bases; nucleotides outside the gene matches: 8. This CDR3 is built from 14 residues. DNA for the CDR3: TGTGCCAGCAGTATCGCTAGCGGAAGGGAGACCCAGTACTTC. Amino acid sequence: CASSIASGRETQYF.

This chain joins TRBV7-6 and TRBJ2-7; 9 bases agree with TRBD1. CDR1 and CDR2 from the germline V gene are SGHVS and FNYEAQ. V dropped 1 base and J dropped 5; count of bases not matched to a gene: 9. The CDR3 totals 16 residues. The CDR3 DNA is TGTGCCAGCAGCTTAGGTTGGGACAGGGTTGGGGACGAGCAGTACTTC. Translated, it gives CASSLGWDRVGDEQYF.

The table lists this clone with a few counts. The rearrangement links TRBV5-6 to TRBJ2-3; 7 bases match TRBD2. Trimming cost V 10 bases and J 11 bases; bases outside gene matches: 10. The germline CDR1 and CDR2 sequences are SGHDT and YYEEEE. This CDR3 contains 11 residues. CDR3: CAGGDGAQQYF. In nucleotides, the CDR3 is TGTGCCGGGGGGGACGGCGCACAGCAGTATTTT.

A remark on this clone: One junction end does not reproduce the germline sequence, and a read error may be involved. The V and J genes are TRBV6-4 and TRBJ2-7, with D perhaps matching TRBD1 (5 bases). The CDR3 spans 14 residues. The germline V gene has CDR1 MRHNA and CDR2 SNTAGT. CDR3 amino acids: CASSYSDRRYEQYF. Here the CDR3 DNA reads TGTGCCAGCAGTTACTCCGACAGACGGTACGAGCAGTACTTC.

The DNA for the CDR3 is TGTGCCAGCAGCTTGGTGAAGACTAGCGGGAACTACGAGCAGTACTTC. It specifies CASSLVKTSGNYEQYF. The gene calls are TRBV5-6 and TRBJ2-7; 11 bases match TRBD2. The CDR3 consists of 16 residues. CDR1 is SGHDT, CDR2 YYEEEE, per germline. V was pared by 0 bases and J by 3 bases, with 5 bases of the junction left unmatched.

This chain connects TRBV2 to TRBJ2-3, with no clear D. V lost 2 bases and J lost 1, with 10 bases in between. Germline lookup yields CDR1 SNHLY and CDR2 FYNNEI. There are 15 residues in the CDR3. The CDR3 nucleotides are TGTGCCAGCAGTGAATTTTCCGCAGGCACAGATACGCAGTATTTT. It translates to CASSEFSAGTDTQYF. The full variable domain, with the rest looked up from reference TRBV2 and TRBJ2-3, is EPEVTQTPSHQVTQMGQEVILRCVPISNHLYFYWYRQILGQKVEFLVSFYNNEISEKSEIFDDQFSVERPDGSNFTLKIRSTKLEDSAMYFCASSEFSAGTDTQYFGPGTRLTVL.

V is TRBV5-4 and J is TRBJ1-2; 9 bases map to TRBD1. Germline lookup yields CDR1 SGHNT and CDR2 YYREEE (reference sequence). The CDR3 has 13 amino acids. V lost 4 bases to trimming and J lost 5 bases; unmatched junction nucleotides: 3. This chain's CDR3 is CASSPGTGYGYTF. CDR3 sequence (DNA): TGTGCCAGCAGCCCCGGGACAGGGTATGGCTACACCTTC.

Remarks on this clone: The germline gene is not matched at one end of the junction; a read error may be the cause. The chain joins TRBV5-1 to TRBJ2-3; the match to TRBD1 covers 9 bases. Germline V CDR1 and CDR2: SGHRS, YFSETQ. There are 12 residues in the CDR3. The CDR3 sequence is CASSLWGTGKVF. The CDR3 DNA sequence: TGCGCCAGCAGCTTATGGGGGACAGGGAAGGTCTTT.

The chain combines TRBV4-3 with TRBJ2-2; TRBD2 aligns across 11 bases. V shed 1 base, J shed 6 bases, and the junction held 19 bases outside the gene matches. Germline V lookup: CDR1 LGHNA, CDR2 YSLEER. There are 21 residues in the CDR3. The CDR3 nucleotides read TGCGCCAGCAGCCAAGTTATCCTAGCGGGAGGTGGTTCAGCGGCCTCCGGGGAGCTGTTTTTT. Encoded protein: CASSQVILAGGGSAASGELFF.

The CDR3 nucleotides read TGTGCCAGTAGTATAGTAATTTGGACAGATACGCAGTATTTT. Protein: CASSIVIWTDTQYF. The chain couples TRBV19 to TRBJ2-3; D is uncertain. The CDR3 consists of 14 residues. Trimming pared 1 base from V and 3 bases from J, leaving 8 bases between. The germline CDR1 and CDR2 sequences are LNHDA and SQIVND (reference sequence).